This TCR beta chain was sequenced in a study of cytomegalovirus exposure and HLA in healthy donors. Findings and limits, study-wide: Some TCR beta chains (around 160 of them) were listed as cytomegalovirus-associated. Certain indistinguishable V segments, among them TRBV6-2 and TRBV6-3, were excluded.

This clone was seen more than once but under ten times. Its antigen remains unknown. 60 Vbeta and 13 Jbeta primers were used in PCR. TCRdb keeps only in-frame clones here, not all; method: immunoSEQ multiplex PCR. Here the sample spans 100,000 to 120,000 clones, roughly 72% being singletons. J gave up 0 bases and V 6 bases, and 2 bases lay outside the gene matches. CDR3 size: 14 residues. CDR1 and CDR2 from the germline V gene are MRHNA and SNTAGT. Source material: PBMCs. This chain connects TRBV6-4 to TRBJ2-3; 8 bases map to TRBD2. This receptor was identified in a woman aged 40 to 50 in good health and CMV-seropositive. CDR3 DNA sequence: TGTGCCAGCAGCTTAGCGGGGAGCACAGATACGCAGTATTTT. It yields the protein CASSLAGSTDTQYF.